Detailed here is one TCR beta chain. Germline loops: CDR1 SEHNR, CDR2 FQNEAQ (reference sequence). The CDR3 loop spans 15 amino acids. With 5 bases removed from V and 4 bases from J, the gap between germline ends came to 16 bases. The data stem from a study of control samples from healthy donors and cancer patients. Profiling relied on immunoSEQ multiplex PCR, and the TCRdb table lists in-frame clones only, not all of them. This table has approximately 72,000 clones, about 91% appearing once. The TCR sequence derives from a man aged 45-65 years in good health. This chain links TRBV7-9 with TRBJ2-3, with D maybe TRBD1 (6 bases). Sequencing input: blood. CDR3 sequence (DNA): TGTGCCAGCAGCAACAGGGTAGGGCTCGCAGATACGCAGTATTTT. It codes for CASSNRVGLADTQYF.